This entry lists 5 T cell receptor beta chains sequenced from one sample in a study of T cell responses to AZD1222 COVID-19 vaccine. Using immunoSEQ multiplex PCR, the repertoire was profiled, and TCRdb retains in-frame clones only, with some absent. The repertoire holds about 120,000 clones, with 85% to 95% as singletons. The sequenced sample was peripheral blood, obtained on day 0 of AZD1222 vaccination. These receptors all stem from an adult in good health.

The chain employs TRBV29-1 and TRBJ2-1, with 9 bases lining up with TRBD2. J lost 6 bases, V lost 4 bases, and 13 bases had no gene match. Germline assignment: CDR1 SQVTM and CDR2 ANQGSEA. The CDR3 consists of 16 residues. The CDR3 loop reads CSVVRGGGVPINEQFF. The CDR3 DNA follows: TGCAGCGTTGTTAGGGGCGGGGGGGTCCCGATCAATGAGCAGTTCTTC.

The chain is built from TRBV30 and TRBJ2-2; no reliable D call. CDR1 is GTSNPN, CDR2 SVGIG, per germline (reference sequence). The CDR3 contains 14 residues. Trimming shortened V by 3 bases and J by 5 bases, and 13 bases separated the two germline ends. The CDR3 protein is CAWSSSAGTGELFF. The CDR3 DNA is TGTGCCTGGAGCTCCTCGGCAGGAACCGGGGAGCTGTTTTTT.

The CDR3 DNA reads TGTGCCAGTAGTCCCACCCGACAGACACCCCTCCACTTT. Amino acids: CASSPTRQTPLHF. The chain couples TRBV19 to TRBJ1-6, with a weak D call TRBD1 (5 bases). The CDR3 is 13 amino acids. Trimming removed 5 bases at V and 11 bases at J, with 13 bases between. Germline-derived CDR1 and CDR2 are LNHDA and SQIVND (reference sequence).

In regard to this clone: Distinct nucleotide sequences in the sample also encode this CDR3. The CDR3, as DNA: TGCAGCGTCCAGGGACAGGGGAACACTGAAGCTTTCTTT. This codes for CSVQGQGNTEAFF. The chain links TRBV29-1 to TRBJ1-1; 9 nucleotides line up with TRBD1. Germline assignment: CDR1 SQVTM and CDR2 ANQGSEA. The CDR3 is made up of 13 amino acids. The V gene end was trimmed by 6 bases and the J gene end by 1 base; junction bases not matched to a gene: 3.

V usage is TRBV5-1 and J usage is TRBJ1-6; 9 bases line up with TRBD1. From germline, CDR1 is SGHRS and CDR2 YFSETQ. This CDR3 spans 15 amino acids. Trimming removed 3 bases from V and 10 bases from J; junction bases left unmatched: 8. The CDR3: CASSWGDRAGSPLHF. CDR3 sequence (DNA): TGCGCCAGCAGCTGGGGGGACAGGGCTGGGTCACCCCTCCACTTT. The variable domain in full, with the rest retrieved from reference TRBV5-1 and TRBJ1-6, is KAGVTQTPRYLIKTRGQQVTLSCSPISGHRSVSWYQQTPGQGLQFLFEYFSETQRNKGNFPGRFSGRQFSNSRSEMNVSTLELGDSALYLCASSWGDRAGSPLHFGNGTRLTVT.